The next 3 T cell receptor beta chains were all read from a single sample in a study of regulatory T cells in long-lasting Graves disease. In building TCR beta libraries, iRepertoire HTBI primers were used together with Arm-PCR of CDR3 regions. TCRdb processed the multiplex PCR reads anew with MiXCR; each CDR3 protein has one entry. This sample has some 440,000 distinct CDR3 sequences; less than 25% occur once, and the top ten carry approximately 8%. As for time point: persistent/refractory GD, antithyroid drugs over 5 years with positive TRAb. The TCR library was made from RNA that had been extracted from PBMCs in TRIzol. The material sequenced was peripheral blood mononuclear cells (PBMCs), taken when the disease was refractory, from a patient treated with antithyroid drugs. The receptors stem from a female donor with Graves disease.

The chain recombines TRBV12-3 or TRBV12-4 with TRBJ2-3, with unresolved D. V was cut by 6 bases and J by 5 bases, with 6 bases left in between. The CDR3 is 11 amino acids. The CDR3 DNA is TGTGCCAGCAGGACTGAAGATACGCAGTATTTT. This encodes CASRTEDTQYF.

Notes on this clonotype: This may be a read error, as it is one base from a much larger clone. For the CDR3, the DNA is TGTGCCAGCAGGCCGCGGGGGCAGGGAGAGACCCAGTACTTC. It translates to CASRPRGQGETQYF. This sequence joins TRBV6-1 and TRBJ2-5; possible D gene TRBD2, 7 bases. V lost 6 bases and J 4 bases, leaving 15 bases between the germline ends. Germline V gene sequence: CDR1 MNHNS, CDR2 SASEGT. The CDR3 covers 14 residues.

This clonotype has just a few counts. The gene calls are TRBV29-1 and TRBJ2-4; 8 bases map to TRBD2. The CDR3 has 13 residues. The germline V gene encodes CDR1 SQVTM and CDR2 ANQGSEA. V shed 3 bases, J shed 12 bases, and the junction held 10 bases outside the gene matches. This CDR3 is CSVELEAGLAQYF. CDR3 DNA sequence: TGCAGCGTTGAGCTTGAAGCAGGACTAGCTCAGTACTTC.